This note documents a single TCR beta chain sequence. This entry is derived from a study of blood T cell repertoires in COVID-19. V trimming: 5 bases; J trimming: 4 bases; junction bases outside the gene matches: 5. The germline V gene has CDR1 SEHNR and CDR2 FQNEAQ (reference sequence). The CDR3 is 15 residues long. Sequencing was performed with immunoSEQ multiplex PCR; in TCRdb, only in-frame clones are kept and a portion is missing. The data contain about 95,000 clones, over 80% of them singletons. Source material: peripheral blood. The TCR originated in a woman in her forties or fifties in a cohort sampled during active COVID-19. The V call is TRBV7-9, the J call TRBJ2-7; 13 bases map to TRBD2. CDR3 residues: CASSPRTSGSYEQYF. CDR3 nucleotides: TGTGCCAGCAGCCCGCGGACTAGCGGGAGTTACGAGCAGTACTTC.